Sequencing of this T cell receptor (beta chain) was carried out in a study of control samples from healthy donors and cancer patients. Profiled with immunoSEQ multiplex PCR; TCRdb holds only in-frame clones, not every one. The repertoire holds around 250,000 clones, almost 85% seen once, with 10% to 15% in the top ten. This clone appeared a few times. The TCR comes from an older woman with lung cancer. The sample was PBMCs.

CDR3 bases: TGTGCCAGCAGCTTACCGTGGAGGGGCTCCTACGAGCAGTACTTC. This gives the protein CASSLPWRGSYEQYF. The rearrangement joins TRBV11-2 to TRBJ2-7, with D possibly matching TRBD2 (6 bases). The length of the CDR3 is 15 residues. V lost 2 bases, J lost 0 bases, and 11 bases lay in between. Germline CDR1 reads SGHAT; CDR2 reads FQNNGV. Using reference TRBV11-2 and TRBJ2-7 for the parts outside the CDR3, the full variable domain is EAGVAQSPRYKIIEKRQSVAFWCNPISGHATLYWYQQILGQGPKLLIQFQNNGVVDDSQLPKDRFSAERLKGVDSTLKIQPAKLEDSAVYLCASSLPWRGSYEQYFGPGTRLTVT.